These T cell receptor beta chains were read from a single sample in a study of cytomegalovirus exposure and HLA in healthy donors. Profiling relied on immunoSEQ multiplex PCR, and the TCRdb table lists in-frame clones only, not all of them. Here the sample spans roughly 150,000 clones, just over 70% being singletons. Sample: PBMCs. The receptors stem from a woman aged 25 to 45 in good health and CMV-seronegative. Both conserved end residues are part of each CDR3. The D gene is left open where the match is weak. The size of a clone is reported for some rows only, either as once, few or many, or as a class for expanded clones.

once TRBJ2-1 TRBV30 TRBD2 CAWSGAGGDEQFF TGTGCCTGGAGCGGGGCGGGGGGAGATGAGCAGTTCTTC
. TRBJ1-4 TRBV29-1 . CSVRRGDLAEKLFF TGCAGCGTGAGGCGGGGCGACCTAGCAGAAAAACTGTTTTTT
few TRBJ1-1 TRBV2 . CASSDRGGTEAFF TGTGCCAGCAGTGACCGCGGGGGCACTGAAGCTTTCTTT
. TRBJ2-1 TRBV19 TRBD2 CASRWSSGAYNEQFF TGTGCCAGTAGGTGGTCGAGCGGGGCCTACAATGAGCAGTTCTTC
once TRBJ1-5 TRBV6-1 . CASSVLTGGYSNQPQHF TGTGCCAGCAGTGTCCTAACGGGGGGATATAGCAATCAGCCCCAGCATTTT
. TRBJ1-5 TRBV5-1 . CASSLAGNGQPQHF TGCGCCAGCAGCTTGGCGGGGAACGGGCAGCCCCAGCATTTT
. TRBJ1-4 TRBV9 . CASSVASGEEKLFF TGTGCCAGCAGCGTAGCGTCGGGGGAGGAAAAACTGTTTTTT
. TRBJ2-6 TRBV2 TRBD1 CASGVRGSGANVLTF TGTGCCAGCGGTGTCAGGGGGTCTGGGGCCAACGTCCTGACTTTC
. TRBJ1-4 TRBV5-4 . CASSKDSFGNEKLFF TGTGCCAGCAGCAAAGACAGCTTCGGGAATGAAAAACTGTTTTTT
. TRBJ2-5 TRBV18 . CASSLLGTQETQYF TGTGCCAGCTCACTGCTGGGGACACAAGAGACCCAGTACTTC
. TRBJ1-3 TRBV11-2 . CASSSTFASGNTIYF TGTGCCAGCAGCTCGACATTTGCCTCTGGAAACACCATATATTTT
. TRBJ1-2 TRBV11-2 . CASSQGVIYTF TGTGCCAGCAGCCAAGGGGTAATCTACACCTTC
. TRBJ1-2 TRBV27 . CASSLAIGRPYGYTF TGTGCCAGCAGTTTAGCTATCGGCAGGCCGTATGGCTACACCTTC
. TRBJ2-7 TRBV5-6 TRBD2 CASSLTSGYEQYF TGTGCCAGCAGCTTAACTAGCGGGTACGAGCAGTACTTC
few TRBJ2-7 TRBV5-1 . CASSLAHQRLSGYEQYF TGCGCCAGCAGCTTGGCACATCAGCGTTTGTCGGGATACGAGCAGTACTTC
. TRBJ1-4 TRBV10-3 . CAISDRQLNEKLFF TGTGCCATCAGTGATAGACAGCTTAATGAAAAACTGTTTTTT
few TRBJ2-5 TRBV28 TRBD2 CASSGLAGSQETQYF TGTGCCAGCAGCGGATTAGCGGGATCTCAAGAGACCCAGTACTTC
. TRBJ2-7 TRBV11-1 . CASSLSRAPSYEQYF TGTGCCAGCAGCTTAAGCAGGGCCCCCTCCTACGAGCAGTACTTC
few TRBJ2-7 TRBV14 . CASSRRGLYDEQYF TGTGCCAGCAGCCGGCGGGGGCTATATGACGAGCAGTACTTC
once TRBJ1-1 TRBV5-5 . CASSLEGEAFF TGTGCCAGCAGCCTGGAGGGGGAAGCTTTCTTT
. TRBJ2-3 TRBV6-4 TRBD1 CARCGTGGTSTDTQYF TGTGCCAGGTGCGGGACAGGGGGCACTAGCACAGATACGCAGTATTTT
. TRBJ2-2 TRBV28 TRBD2 CASSERNLAGGPDTGELFF TGTGCCAGCAGCGAACGAAACCTAGCGGGAGGGCCGGACACCGGGGAGCTGTTTTTT
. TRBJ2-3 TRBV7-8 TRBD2 CASSLRGGTNTDTQYF TGTGCCAGCAGCTTACGCGGGGGGACCAACACAGATACGCAGTATTTT
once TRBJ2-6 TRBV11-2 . CASSPGFSGANVLTF TGTGCCAGCAGCCCAGGGTTCTCTGGGGCCAACGTCCTGACTTTC
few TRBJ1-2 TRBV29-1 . CSVERGPSRGYTF TGCAGCGTTGAGCGGGGGCCGTCTCGGGGCTACACCTTC
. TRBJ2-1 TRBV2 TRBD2 CASSDPRGVAREQFF TGTGCCAGCAGTGACCCGCGGGGGGTCGCCCGGGAGCAGTTCTTC
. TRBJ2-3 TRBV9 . CASSVGVTGTQYF TGTGCCAGCAGCGTGGGCGTCACAGGTACGCAGTATTTT
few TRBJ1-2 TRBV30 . CAWSVDFAALAPSYGYTF TGTGCCTGGAGTGTAGATTTCGCGGCACTGGCACCCAGCTATGGCTACACCTTC
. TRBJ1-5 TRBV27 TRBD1 CASSLKGGHSNQPQHF TGTGCCAGCAGTTTAAAAGGGGGCCATAGCAATCAGCCCCAGCATTTT
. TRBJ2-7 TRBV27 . CASSRLASLSYEQYF TGTGCCAGCAGCCGTCTAGCTAGCCTCTCCTACGAGCAGTACTTC
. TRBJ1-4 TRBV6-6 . CASNRGSEKLFF TGTGCCAGCAATAGGGGGAGTGAAAAACTGTTTTTT
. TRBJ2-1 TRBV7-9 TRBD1 CASSSSDRGRYEQFF TGTGCCAGCAGCTCCTCGGACAGGGGGAGGTATGAGCAGTTCTTC
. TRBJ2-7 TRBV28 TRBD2 CASSAWGLASDEQYF TGTGCCAGCAGTGCATGGGGACTAGCGAGCGACGAGCAGTACTTC
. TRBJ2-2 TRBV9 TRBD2 CASSVASGLAGGTGELFF TGTGCCAGCAGCGTAGCCTCGGGACTAGCGGGAGGCACCGGGGAGCTGTTTTTT